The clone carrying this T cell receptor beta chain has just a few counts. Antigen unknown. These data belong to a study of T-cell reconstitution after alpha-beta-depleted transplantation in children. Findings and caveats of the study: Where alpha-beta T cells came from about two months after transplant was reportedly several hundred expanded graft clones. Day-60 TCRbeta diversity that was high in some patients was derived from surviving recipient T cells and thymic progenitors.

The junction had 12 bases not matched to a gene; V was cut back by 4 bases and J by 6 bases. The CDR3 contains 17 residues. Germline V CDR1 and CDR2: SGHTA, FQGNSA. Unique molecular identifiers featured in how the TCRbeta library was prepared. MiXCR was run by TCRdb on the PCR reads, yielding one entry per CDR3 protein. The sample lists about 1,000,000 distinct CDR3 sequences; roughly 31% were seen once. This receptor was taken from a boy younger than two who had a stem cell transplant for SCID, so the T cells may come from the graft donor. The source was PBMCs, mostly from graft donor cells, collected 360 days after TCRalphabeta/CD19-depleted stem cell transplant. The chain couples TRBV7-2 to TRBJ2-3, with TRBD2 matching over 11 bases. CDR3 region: CASSSRGTSGDRDTQYF. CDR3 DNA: TGTGCCAGCAGCTCCAGAGGGACTAGCGGCGATAGGGATACGCAGTATTTT.